This TCR beta chain was sequenced during a study of blood T cell repertoires in COVID-19. CDR1 and CDR2 (germline): LGHNA, YNFKEQ. J gave up 3 bases and V 4 bases, and 12 bases lay outside the gene matches. The CDR3 loop spans 18 amino acids. As originally analysed: Researchers report that nucleated cell counts were estimated from reference gene primer amplification. Libraries were prepared by immunoSEQ multiplex PCR; TCRdb keeps only in-frame clonotypes and omits some of them. V, J and clone size are taken as reported in that table, and D and trimming were inferred from the DNA itself. The sample shows around 200,000 clones, 80% to 85% of them seen only once.

Material for sequencing was peripheral blood. The V call is TRBV4-2, the J call TRBJ1-4, with TRBD1 matching over 9 bases. The source of this sequence is a woman aged 80 or older with active or convalescent COVID-19. The CDR3 coding sequence is TGTGCCAGCAGCCCCTACACCGGGACAGGGCTGCCTAATGAAAAACTGTTTTTT. As protein: CASSPYTGTGLPNEKLFF.